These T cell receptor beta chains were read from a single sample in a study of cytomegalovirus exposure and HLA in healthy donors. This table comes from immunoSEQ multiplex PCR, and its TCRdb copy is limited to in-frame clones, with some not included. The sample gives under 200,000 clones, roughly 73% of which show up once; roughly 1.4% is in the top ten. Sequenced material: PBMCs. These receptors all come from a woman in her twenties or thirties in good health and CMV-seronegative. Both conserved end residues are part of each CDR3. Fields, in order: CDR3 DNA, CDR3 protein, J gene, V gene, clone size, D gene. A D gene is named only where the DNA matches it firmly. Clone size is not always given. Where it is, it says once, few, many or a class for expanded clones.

TGTGCCAGCAACGCCGCAGGGAGGGAGACCCAGTACTTC	CASNAAGRETQYF	TRBJ2-5	TRBV13	few	NA
TGTGCCAGCAGTGTACTTAACACCGGGGAGCTGTTTTTT	CASSVLNTGELFF	TRBJ2-2	TRBV2	NA	NA
TGCGCCAGCAGACCCACAGGGGGCGCGGATAATGAAAAACTGTTTTTT	CASRPTGGADNEKLFF	TRBJ1-4	TRBV5-1	NA	TRBD1
TGTGCCTGGAGTGTGGCCCAGGGCCCCTATGGCTACACCTTC	CAWSVAQGPYGYTF	TRBJ1-2	TRBV30	NA	NA
TGTGCCAGCAGCTCGAATACCGGGACTAGCGGAAATACGCAGTATTTT	CASSSNTGTSGNTQYF	TRBJ2-3	TRBV7-2	few	TRBD2
TGTGCCAGCAGCGATAGGAGCGGGGGGTACTCCTACGAGCAGTACTTC	CASSDRSGGYSYEQYF	TRBJ2-7	TRBV7-9	few	TRBD2
TGCGCCAGCAGCTTCGAGACAGACCCTAAAACCTTC	CASSFETDPKTF	TRBJ1-2	TRBV5-1	NA	NA
TGTGCCAGCAGCTTCTCGGACGAGCAGTACTTC	CASSFSDEQYF	TRBJ2-7	TRBV7-2	NA	NA
TGTGCCAGCAGGGAGTTCCCGGGACAGGCGATTTACACCTTC	CASREFPGQAIYTF	TRBJ1-2	TRBV5-6	NA	TRBD1
TGTGCCAGCAGTCGTCGAGGGGACAGGAGGATTGGTGGGTACACCTTC	CASSRRGDRRIGGYTF	TRBJ1-2	TRBV7-2	once	TRBD1
TGTGCCAGCAGCTTAAGGGACAGCCCCTCTGGAAACACCATATATTTT	CASSLRDSPSGNTIYF	TRBJ1-3	TRBV7-8	NA	TRBD1
TGTGCCAGCAGCGTAGCGGGACATCCAGCGGGAGAGCAGTTCTTC	CASSVAGHPAGEQFF	TRBJ2-1	TRBV9	NA	NA
TGCGCCAGCAGCCCCCGGACTAGCGCGGTCTACAATGAGCAGTTCTTC	CASSPRTSAVYNEQFF	TRBJ2-1	TRBV5-1	NA	TRBD2
TGTGCCAGTAGAGACACTGAAGCTTTCTTT	CASRDTEAFF	TRBJ1-1	TRBV27	NA	NA
TGTGCCAGCAGCTCAGACAGGGGGCTGAGGGGCTACACCTTC	CASSSDRGLRGYTF	TRBJ1-2	TRBV7-2	NA	TRBD1
TGCGCCAGCAGCCAAGTCGGAGGGGCGCGGGGCTACACCTTC	CASSQVGGARGYTF	TRBJ1-2	TRBV4-1	NA	NA
TGTGCCAGCCTAGCGGGGGGGGCTTACGAGCAGTACTTC	CASLAGGAYEQYF	TRBJ2-7	TRBV7-2	NA	TRBD2
TGTGCCATCAGCCAATCAGGCCCCTACGAGCAGTACTTC	CAISQSGPYEQYF	TRBJ2-7	TRBV10-3	NA	NA
TGTGCCAGCAGCTTAACCGCGGGCGGGGATACGCAGTATTTT	CASSLTAGGDTQYF	TRBJ2-3	TRBV7-3	once	NA
TGTGCCAGCAGCGGAGAGGCAGACCGGGGCTATGGCTACACCTTC	CASSGEADRGYGYTF	TRBJ1-2	TRBV11-2	once	NA
TGTGCCAGCAGCCCATTCCCCGGGACAAAGAGATTCTACGAGCAGTACTTC	CASSPFPGTKRFYEQYF	TRBJ2-7	TRBV5-4	NA	NA